This T cell receptor (beta chain) appears in the sequencing data of a study of T cells of healthy individuals. In TCRdb, the 5' RACE reads were re-called with MiXCR into one record per CDR3 protein. The table lists tens of thousands of distinct CDR3 sequences, roughly 16% of them singletons. Deletions cut 7 bases from V and 0 bases from J, with 13 bases between. The CDR3 sequence is 15 residues long. CDR1 WSHSY and CDR2 SAAADI come from the germline V gene. This clonotype was found a few times. The sequence was obtained from a human donor in good health. The genes are TRBV10-2 and TRBJ2-1; unclear D gene. The CDR3, as DNA: TGCGCCAGCAATCCCAACCCGAGCTCCTACAATGAGCAGTTCTTC. Its protein is CASNPNPSSYNEQFF.